The clone carrying this TCR beta chain was recorded only once. Antigen: not known. This sample is part of a study of Ad26.COV2.S vaccination and SARS-CoV-2 variants. Overall study context: Administration of Ad26.COV2.S was intramuscular, either once or twice 56 days apart.

V lost 6 bases to trimming and J lost 0 bases; unmatched junction nucleotides: 5. The CDR3 sequence is 16 residues long. Germline V CDR1 and CDR2: MRHNA, SNTAGT. Assay: immunoSEQ multiplex PCR; the TCRdb copy retains only in-frame clones and omits some. The sample has 300,000 to 350,000 clones, 88% seen once; the top ten hold 6.4%. The treatment is: around 19 received Ad26.COV2.S at low or high dose, single or two shots; about 5 received placebo; per-sample allocation not given. Sample collection was performed on day 63 after the first vaccine or placebo injection. General observations from the study: Vaccine recipients showed a spike-specific TCR breadth that was higher than in placebo recipients. CD8+ and CD4+ T cells specific for spike reportedly responded with substantial breadth after vaccination.

The specimen was peripheral blood, collected in a trial of Ad26.COV2.S vaccine versus placebo. This TCR came from a person aged 18-60 years who received the Ad26.COV2.S COVID-19 vaccine or a placebo. This chain connects TRBV6-4 to TRBJ1-4; 9 positions match TRBD1. The CDR3 DNA reads as TGTGCCAGCAGGCCAGGGACAGGGACAACTAATGAAAAACTGTTTTTT. Protein: CASRPGTGTTNEKLFF.